The 12 T cell receptor beta chains below come from one sample, sequenced in a study of T cell repertoires in cytomegalovirus infection. MiXCR, run by TCRdb on the reads, gives a single entry per CDR3 protein. The sample contains under 50,000 distinct CDR3 sequences, around 20% of which appear only once. Their antigens remain unidentified. The sample was PBMCs, sequenced either directly or after in vitro stimulation (not recorded which). All receptors derive from a human donor in good health (CMV status not recorded). Some clones in this sample may be carry-over from other donors' samples.

V gene TRBV2 combines with J gene TRBJ2-2; a weak D match, TRBD2 (5 bases). CDR1 SNHLY and CDR2 FYNNEI come from the germline V gene. The CDR3 has 14 residues. V lost 3 bases and J 4 bases, leaving 9 bases between the germline ends. CDR3 sequence reads: CASSDPSSTGELFF. The DNA of the CDR3 is TGTGCCAGCAGTGACCCTAGCTCCACCGGGGAGCTGTTTTTT.

This chain joins TRBV30 and TRBJ1-2; D is uncertain. The ends were cut back, 1 base at V and 5 bases at J, with 5 bases in the middle. CDR1 is GTSNPN, CDR2 SVGIG, per germline (reference sequence). The CDR3 is 11 amino acids. The CDR3 here is CAWSGGYGYTF. In DNA, the CDR3 is TGTGCCTGGAGTGGAGGATATGGCTACACCTTC.

The genes are TRBV4-2 and TRBJ1-6; 9 nucleotides align to TRBD1. Germline V gene data show CDR1 as LGHNA and CDR2 as YNFKEQ. The trim removed 0 bases at V and 10 bases at J, leaving 7 bases unmatched. CDR3 size: 16 residues. The CDR3 sequence is CASSQDKWTGVSPLHF. CDR3 bases: TGTGCCAGCAGCCAAGATAAATGGACAGGGGTCTCACCCCTCCACTTT.

This clonotype was counted between two and nine times. V gene TRBV6-2 or TRBV6-3 combines with J gene TRBJ2-7, with TRBD2 identical over 7 bases. The CDR3 length is 15 residues. CDR1 is MNHEY, CDR2 SVGEGT, per germline. V trimming: 3 bases; J trimming: 2 bases; junction bases outside the gene matches: 7. The CDR3 coding sequence is TGTGCCAGCAGTTATCTGGGAGCGGGGACCTACGAGCAGTACTTC. Protein: CASSYLGAGTYEQYF.

This clonotype was counted only a few times. The CDR3 DNA reads TGCGCCAGCAGCCTAGCGGGTGGTTACAATGAGCAGTTCTTC. It specifies CASSLAGGYNEQFF. The rearrangement joins TRBV4-1 to TRBJ2-1; TRBD2 matches 7 bases. Trimming at V came to 4 bases and at J to 4 bases, leaving 4 bases not matched to a gene. The CDR3 runs 14 residues. Per the germline V gene, CDR1 is MGHRA and CDR2 is YSYEKL.

This clonotype was detected ten times or more. V usage is TRBV28 and J usage is TRBJ1-1; the D gene is possibly TRBD1 (5 bases). V was shortened by 7 bases and J by 6 bases, with 12 bases between the two germline ends. The CDR3 contains 12 residues. From germline, CDR1 is MDHEN and CDR2 SYDVKM. The CDR3 loop reads CASTPWGSEAFF. In DNA, the CDR3 is TGTGCCAGCACTCCCTGGGGGTCTGAAGCTTTCTTT.

This chain links TRBV20-1 with TRBJ2-2, with D perhaps matching TRBD1 (6 bases). The V end lost 7 bases, the J end lost 3 bases, and 9 bases lay between the germline ends. This CDR3 has 12 amino acids. Germline CDR1 DFQATT, CDR2 SNEGSKA (reference sequence). The CDR3 reads CSGEGDTGELFF. In DNA, the CDR3 is TGCAGTGGCGAGGGGGACACCGGGGAGCTGTTTTTT.

In its sample, this clonotype was seen many times. The chain is built from TRBV7-2 and TRBJ2-1; 14 nucleotides line up with TRBD2. The CDR3 has 15 residues. V lost 5 bases to trimming and J lost 7 bases; unmatched junction nucleotides: 4. CDR1 and CDR2 (germline): SGHTA, FQGNSA. CDR3 sequence (DNA): TGTGCCAGCAGCAAGGGACTAGCGGGAGTTAATGAGCAGTTCTTC. Residues: CASSKGLAGVNEQFF.

This clonotype was observed many times. The chain links TRBV28 to TRBJ1-5, with D maybe TRBD1 (5 bases). With 6 bases removed from V and 3 bases from J, the gap between germline ends came to 18 bases. Germline loops: CDR1 MDHEN, CDR2 SYDVKM. This CDR3 has 16 amino acids. CDR3 loop: CASSVRQSLLNQPQHF. The CDR3 bases are TGTGCCAGCAGCGTGAGACAGAGCTTGCTCAATCAGCCCCAGCATTTT. The full variable domain, completed using reference TRBV28 and TRBJ1-5, is DVKVTQSSRYLVKRTGEKVFLECVQDMDHENMFWYRQDPGLGLRLIYFSYDVKMKEKGDIPEGYSVSREKKERFSLILESASTNQTSMYLCASSVRQSLLNQPQHFGDGTRLSIL.

There are many counts of this clonotype. The V gene is TRBV12-3 or TRBV12-4, the J gene TRBJ2-1; weak D call: TRBD2 (6 bases). This CDR3 has 16 residues. Trimming pared 3 bases from V and 7 bases from J, leaving 19 bases between. This chain's CDR3 is CASSLTRLGRRNEQFF. CDR3 bases: TGTGCCAGCAGTTTGACCCGACTAGGTAGGCGAAATGAGCAGTTCTTC.

By share of the sample, this clonotype is medium-sized (0.01 to 0.1%). J is TRBJ1-1 and V is TRBV7-2, with D possibly TRBD1 on 5 matching bases. This CDR3 is built from 14 residues. The V gene lost 5 bases and the J gene lost 3 bases, with 13 bases spanning the gap. Germline V gene lookup returns CDR1 SGHTA and CDR2 FQGNSA. The CDR3 reads CASSPRAGDTEAFF. CDR3 sequence (DNA): TGTGCCAGCAGCCCTAGGGCGGGGGACACTGAAGCTTTCTTT. The variable domain in full, with the rest retrieved from reference TRBV7-2 and TRBJ1-1, is GAGVSQSPSNKVTEKGKDVELRCDPISGHTALYWYRQSLGQGLEFLIYFQGNSAPDKSGLPSDRFSAERTGGSVSTLTIQRTQQEDSAVYLCASSPRAGDTEAFFGQGTRLTVV.

V and J are TRBV20-1 and TRBJ2-7; a possible D gene is TRBD1 (6 bases). Germline V gives CDR1 DFQATT, CDR2 SNEGSKA (reference sequence). The CDR3 contains 15 residues. Trimming shortened V by 0 bases and J by 0 bases, and 12 bases separated the two germline ends. In DNA, the CDR3 is TGCAGTGCTAGAGAAGGACAGCGGCTCTCCTACGAGCAGTACTTC. It is translated as CSAREGQRLSYEQYF.